The T cell receptor beta chain under discussion was sequenced for a study of T cell responses to AZD1222 COVID-19 vaccine. The CDR3 loop spans 15 amino acids. Losses at the gene ends were 4 bases for V and 4 bases for J; bases not matched to a gene: 8. Germline V gene lookup returns CDR1 SGHKS and CDR2 YYEKEE (reference sequence). Profiled with immunoSEQ multiplex PCR; TCRdb holds only in-frame clones, not every one. The sample shows about 130,000 clones, approximately 85% of them seen only once. This sequence was found in an adult in good health. The input for sequencing was peripheral blood, taken on day 0 of AZD1222 vaccination. This sequence joins TRBV5-5 and TRBJ2-1; 7 bases line up with TRBD1. CDR3 DNA: TGTGCCAGCAGCGTGGCCGGGACAGCTTACAATGAGCAGTTCTTC. The encoded protein is CASSVAGTAYNEQFF.